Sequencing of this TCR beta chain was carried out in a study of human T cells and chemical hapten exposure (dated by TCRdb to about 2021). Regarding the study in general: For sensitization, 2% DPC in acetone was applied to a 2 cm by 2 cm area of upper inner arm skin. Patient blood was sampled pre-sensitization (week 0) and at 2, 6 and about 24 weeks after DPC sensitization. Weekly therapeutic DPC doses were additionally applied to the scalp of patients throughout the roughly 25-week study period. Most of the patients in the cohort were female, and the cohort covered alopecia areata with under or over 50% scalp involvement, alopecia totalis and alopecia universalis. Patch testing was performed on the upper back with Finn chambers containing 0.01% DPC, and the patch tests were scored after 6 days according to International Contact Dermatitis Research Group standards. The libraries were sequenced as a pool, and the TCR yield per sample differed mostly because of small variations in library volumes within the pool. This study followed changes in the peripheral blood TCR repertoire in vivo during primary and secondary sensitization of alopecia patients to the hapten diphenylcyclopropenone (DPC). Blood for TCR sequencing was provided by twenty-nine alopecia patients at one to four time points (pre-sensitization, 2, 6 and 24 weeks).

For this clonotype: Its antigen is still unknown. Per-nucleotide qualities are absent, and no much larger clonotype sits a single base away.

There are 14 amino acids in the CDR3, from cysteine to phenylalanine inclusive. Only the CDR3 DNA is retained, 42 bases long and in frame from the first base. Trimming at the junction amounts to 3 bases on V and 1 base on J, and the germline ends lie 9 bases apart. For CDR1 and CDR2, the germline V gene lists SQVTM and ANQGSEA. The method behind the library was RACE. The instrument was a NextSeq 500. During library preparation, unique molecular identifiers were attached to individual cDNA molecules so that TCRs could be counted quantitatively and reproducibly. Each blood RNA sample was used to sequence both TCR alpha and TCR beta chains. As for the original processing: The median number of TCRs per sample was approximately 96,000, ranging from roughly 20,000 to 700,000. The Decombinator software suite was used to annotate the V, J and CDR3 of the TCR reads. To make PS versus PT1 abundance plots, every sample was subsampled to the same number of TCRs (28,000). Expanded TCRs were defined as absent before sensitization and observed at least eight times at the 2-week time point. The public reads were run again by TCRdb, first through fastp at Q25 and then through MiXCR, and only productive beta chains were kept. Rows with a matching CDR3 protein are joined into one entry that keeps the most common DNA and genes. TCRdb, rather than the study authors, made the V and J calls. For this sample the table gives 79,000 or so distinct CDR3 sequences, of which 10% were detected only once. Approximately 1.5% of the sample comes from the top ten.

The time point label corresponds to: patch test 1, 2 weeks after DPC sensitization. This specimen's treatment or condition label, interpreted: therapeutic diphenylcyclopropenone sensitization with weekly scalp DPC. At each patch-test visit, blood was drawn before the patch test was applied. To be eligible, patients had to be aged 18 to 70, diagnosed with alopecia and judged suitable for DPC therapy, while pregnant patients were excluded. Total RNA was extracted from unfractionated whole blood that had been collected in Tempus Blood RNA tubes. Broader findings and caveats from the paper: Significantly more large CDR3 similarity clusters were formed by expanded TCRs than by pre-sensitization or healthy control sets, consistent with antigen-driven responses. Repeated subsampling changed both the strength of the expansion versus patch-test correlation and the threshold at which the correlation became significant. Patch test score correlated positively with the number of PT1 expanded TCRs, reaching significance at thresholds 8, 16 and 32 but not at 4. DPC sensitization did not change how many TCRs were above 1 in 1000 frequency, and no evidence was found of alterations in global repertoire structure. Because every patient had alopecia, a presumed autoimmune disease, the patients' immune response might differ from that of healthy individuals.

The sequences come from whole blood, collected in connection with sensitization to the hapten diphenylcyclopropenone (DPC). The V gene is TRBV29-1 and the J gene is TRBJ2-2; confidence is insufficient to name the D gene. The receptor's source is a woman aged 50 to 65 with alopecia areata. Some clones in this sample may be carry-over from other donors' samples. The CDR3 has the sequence CSVDSGRNTGELFF. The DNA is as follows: TGCAGCGTTGATTCAGGCAGGAACACCGGGGAGCTGTTTTTT.